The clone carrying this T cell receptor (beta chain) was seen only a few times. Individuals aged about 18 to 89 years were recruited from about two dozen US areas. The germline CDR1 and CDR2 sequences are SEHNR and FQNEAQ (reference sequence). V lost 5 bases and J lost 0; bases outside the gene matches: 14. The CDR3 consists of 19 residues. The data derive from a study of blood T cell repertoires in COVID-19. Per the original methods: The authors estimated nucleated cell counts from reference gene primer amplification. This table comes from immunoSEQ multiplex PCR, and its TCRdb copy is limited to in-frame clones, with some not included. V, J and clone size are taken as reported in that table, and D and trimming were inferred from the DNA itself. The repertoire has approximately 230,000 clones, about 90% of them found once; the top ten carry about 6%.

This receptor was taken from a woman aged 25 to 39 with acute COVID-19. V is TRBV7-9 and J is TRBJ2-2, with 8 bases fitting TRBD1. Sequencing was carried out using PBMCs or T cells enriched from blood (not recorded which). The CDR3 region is CASSPPTGTGQTNTGELFF. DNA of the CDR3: TGTGCCAGCAGCCCACCAACCGGGACAGGACAAACGAACACCGGGGAGCTGTTTTTT. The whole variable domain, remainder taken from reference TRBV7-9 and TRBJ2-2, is DTGVSQNPRHKITKRGQNVTFRCDPISEHNRLYWYRQTLGQGPEFLTYFQNEAQLEKSRLLSDRFSAERPKGSFSTLEIQRTEQGDSAMYLCASSPPTGTGQTNTGELFFGEGSRLTVL.